This TCR beta chain was sequenced during a study of blood T cell repertoires in COVID-19. Study-wide context: The origin of the acute and convalescent COVID-19 samples was the United States, Italy and Spain. T cells, B-cell-depleted T cells, or PBMCs supplied cDNA or gDNA.

Per the original methods: It was from reference gene primer amplification that nucleated cell counts were estimated. Method: immunoSEQ multiplex PCR; TCRdb's copy keeps in-frame clones and lacks some. Clone size and the V and J calls come from that table; the DNA yielded D and trimming. Among some 190,000 clones listed, roughly 84% were seen once. With V trimmed by 4 bases and J by 7 bases, 7 bases remained unmatched. Germline V gene data show CDR1 as MNHEY and CDR2 as SVGEGT. This CDR3 region has 16 residues. The sequenced sample was peripheral blood. The TCR was taken from a woman aged 40 to 50 who had recovered from COVID-19. This chain joins TRBV6-2 or TRBV6-3 and TRBJ2-2; the match to TRBD1 covers 12 bases. This chain's CDR3 is CASSSGTGGPSGELFF. The CDR3 region has the DNA TGTGCCAGCAGTTCCGGGACAGGGGGCCCCAGCGGGGAGCTGTTTTTT.